These 9 T cell receptor beta chains came from one sample sequenced in a study of cytomegalovirus exposure and HLA in healthy donors. This PCR relied on a set of 60 Vbeta primers and 13 Jbeta primers. Measured with immunoSEQ multiplex PCR; TCRdb has only the in-frame clones, and not every one. The table records roughly 150,000 clones, almost 80% of them present only once. Sequencing was carried out using PBMCs. These receptors were collected from a male donor in good health and CMV-seronegative.

V and J are TRBV13 and TRBJ2-3; D may be TRBD1 (5 bases). CDR3 length equals 15 residues. Germline assignment: CDR1 PRHDT and CDR2 FYEKMQ (reference sequence). Trimming took 0 bases from V and 4 from J, leaving 11 bases between them. The CDR3 coding sequence is TGTGCCAGCAGCTTAGGGGGGCGGATGCCAGATACGCAGTATTTT. This encodes CASSLGGRMPDTQYF.

The rearrangement uses TRBV11-3 and TRBJ2-2; the match to TRBD2 covers 11 bases. V shed 8 bases and J 2 bases; nucleotides not matched to a gene: 4. The CDR3 is 15 residues long. CDR1 SGHNT and CDR2 YENEEA come from the germline V gene. CDR3 residues: CASSRLAGNTGELFF. The CDR3 DNA is TGTGCCAGCTCACGACTAGCGGGAAACACCGGGGAGCTGTTTTTT.

This sequence joins TRBV4-2 and TRBJ2-3; 8 positions match TRBD2. From germline, CDR1 is LGHNA and CDR2 YNFKEQ. The CDR3 contains 17 residues. V lost 0 bases and J lost 0; bases outside the gene matches: 5. CDR3: CASSQDAASGSTDTQYF. DNA for the CDR3: TGTGCCAGCAGCCAAGATGCGGCTAGCGGGAGCACAGATACGCAGTATTTT.

This chain connects TRBV19 to TRBJ1-5; D gene uncertain. Germline V gene data show CDR1 as LNHDA and CDR2 as SQIVND (reference sequence). This CDR3 region has 12 residues. The V gene lost 5 bases and the J gene lost 7 bases, with 9 bases spanning the gap. The chain's CDR3 is CASSQRRQPQHF. In DNA, the CDR3 is TGTGCCAGTAGTCAGCGGAGGCAGCCCCAGCATTTT.

The chain employs TRBV19 and TRBJ2-1; 7 nucleotides match TRBD1. This CDR3 has 16 amino acids. V shed 3 bases, J shed 8 bases, and the junction held 13 bases outside the gene matches. From germline, CDR1 is LNHDA and CDR2 SQIVND (reference sequence). The CDR3 DNA reads TGTGCCAGTAGTATCCTTTCTGCGACAGGGTGGGATGAGCAGTTCTTC. Encoded protein: CASSILSATGWDEQFF.

This clone has only a few counts. The CDR3 DNA sequence: TGTGCCAGCAGCTTAGTGGCAGGCGGGGATGAGCAGTTCTTC. Encoded protein: CASSLVAGGDEQFF. J is TRBJ2-1 and V is TRBV7-2, with a tentative D call TRBD2 (6 bases). CDR3 length: 14 residues. Germline V gene lookup returns CDR1 SGHTA and CDR2 FQGNSA. Deletions cut 1 base from V and 8 bases from J, with 12 bases between.

This clone was picked up a small number of times. The chain combines TRBV7-9 with TRBJ2-7, with D unresolved. The CDR3 is made up of 12 amino acids. CDR1 is SEHNR, CDR2 FQNEAQ, per germline (reference sequence). The V end was cut by 5 bases, the J end by 3 bases, with 8 bases between. This CDR3 is CASSPPNYEQYF. CDR3 nucleotide sequence: TGTGCCAGCAGCCCTCCTAACTACGAGCAGTACTTC.

This chain links TRBV12-5 with TRBJ2-1; weak D call: TRBD1 (6 bases). Germline values: CDR1 LGHNT, CDR2 FRNRAP. The CDR3 is 12 amino acids. With 6 bases removed from V and 15 bases from J, the gap between germline ends came to 18 bases. The CDR3 coding sequence is TGTGCTAGTGGCCCGGTCGACGGGACACCGTTCTTC. Translation: CASGPVDGTPFF.

Here the CDR3 DNA reads TGTGCCAGCTCACTCAGGGGGACTGAAGCTTTCTTT. Its translation: CASSLRGTEAFF. The chain recombines TRBV18 with TRBJ1-1, with TRBD1 identical over 7 bases. The CDR3 consists of 12 residues. The V and J ends lost 4 bases and 5 bases, in that order; junction bases with no gene match: 1. Germline CDR1 is KGHSH and CDR2 is LQKENI.